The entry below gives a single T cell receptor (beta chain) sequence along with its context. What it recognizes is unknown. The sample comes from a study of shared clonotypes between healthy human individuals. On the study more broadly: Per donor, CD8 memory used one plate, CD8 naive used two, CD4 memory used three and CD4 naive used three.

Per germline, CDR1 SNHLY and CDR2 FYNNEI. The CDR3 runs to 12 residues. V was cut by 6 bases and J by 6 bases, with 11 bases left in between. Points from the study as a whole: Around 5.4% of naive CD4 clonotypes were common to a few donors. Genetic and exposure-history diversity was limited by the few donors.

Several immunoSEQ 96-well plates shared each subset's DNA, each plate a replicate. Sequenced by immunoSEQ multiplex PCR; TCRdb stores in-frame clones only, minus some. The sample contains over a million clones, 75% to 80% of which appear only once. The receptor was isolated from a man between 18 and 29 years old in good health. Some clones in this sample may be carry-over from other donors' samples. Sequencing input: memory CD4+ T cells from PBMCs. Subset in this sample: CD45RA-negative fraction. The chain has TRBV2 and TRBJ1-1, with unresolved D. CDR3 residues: CASSGETPEAFF. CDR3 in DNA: TGTGCCAGCAGCGGAGAGACACCTGAAGCTTTCTTT.